What follows are 17 T cell receptor beta chains derived from one specimen sequenced in a study of blood T cells in healthy people across ages. Primed by a sample-barcoded 5' primer and a J-beta primer mix, a second PCR proceeded for 7 to 11 cycles. One entry per CDR3 protein, called by TCRdb with MiXCR from the 5' RACE reads. The sample lists 1.5 million to 2 million distinct CDR3 sequences, around half seen once, with around 2.1% in the top ten. Sequenced material: blood. These receptors were taken from a woman in her thirties or forties in good health.

Points on this clonotype: At one end, the junction sequence differs from germline, possibly due to a read error. The chain carries TRBV7-7 and TRBJ2-2; D possibly corresponds to TRBD2 (6 bases). In germline, CDR1 is SSHAT, CDR2 FNYEAQ (reference sequence). The CDR3 is made up of 12 amino acids. This CDR3 reads CASSSGAGELFF. The DNA of the CDR3 is TGTGCTAGCAGCTCGGGGGCCGGGGAGCTGTTTTTT.

In this sample, this clonotype turned up a few times. J is TRBJ2-1 and V is TRBV5-6, with 7 bases fitting TRBD1. The V gene end was trimmed by 0 bases and the J gene end by 9 bases; junction bases not matched to a gene: 9. Germline CDR1 and CDR2: SGHDT and YYEEEE. The CDR3 runs to 15 residues. Here the CDR3 reads CASSLARGRGVEQFF. In nucleotides, the CDR3 is TGTGCCAGCAGCTTGGCCAGGGGGAGAGGAGTTGAGCAGTTCTTC.

The V call is TRBV3-1, the J call TRBJ1-4; weak D call: TRBD1 (5 bases). Trimming pared 7 bases from V and 8 bases from J, leaving 23 bases between. Germline V gene sequence: CDR1 LGHDT, CDR2 YNNKEL (reference sequence). The CDR3 runs to 16 residues. This CDR3 is CASTATAGGTGEKLFF. The DNA for the CDR3 is TGTGCCAGCACCGCAACGGCAGGCGGCACAGGAGAAAAACTGTTTTTT. Full variable domain (missing parts from reference TRBV3-1 and TRBJ1-4): DTAVSQTPKYLVTQMGNDKSIKCEQNLGHDTMYWYKQDSKKFLKIMFSYNNKELIINETVPNRFSPKSPDKAHLNLHINSLELGDSAVYFCASTATAGGTGEKLFFGSGTQLSVL.

This clonotype was found a few times. The V and J genes are TRBV12-3 or TRBV12-4 and TRBJ2-3; D is undetermined. The CDR3 is 13 amino acids. V lost 6 bases to trimming and J lost 0 bases, with 7 bases between them. The CDR3 loop reads CASRRPSTDTQYF. Written as DNA, the CDR3 is TGTGCCAGCAGAAGGCCAAGCACAGATACGCAGTATTTT.

The chain employs TRBV2 and TRBJ2-7, with D tentatively TRBD1 (6 bases). Per germline, CDR1 SNHLY and CDR2 FYNNEI. This CDR3 has 14 amino acids. The ends were cut back, 7 bases at V and 3 bases at J, with 16 bases in the middle. CDR3 in DNA: TGTGCCAGCAACTATGAGGGGGACGGCTACGAGCAGTACTTC. Protein: CASNYEGDGYEQYF.

This chain connects TRBV6-2 or TRBV6-3 to TRBJ1-2; perhaps TRBD1 as D (5 bases). Trimming stripped 0 bases from V and 12 bases from J, with 8 bases between. CDR1 is MNHEY, CDR2 SVGEGT, per germline. The CDR3 totals 11 residues. CDR3 sequence: CASSYSGTDTF. CDR3 DNA sequence: TGTGCCAGCAGTTACTCCGGGACTGACACCTTC.

This clonotype was counted only a few times. At one end, the junction sequence differs from germline, possibly due to a read error. The rearrangement links TRBV11-1 to TRBJ2-2; D gene unclear. CDR1 is SGHAT, CDR2 FQDESV, per germline (reference sequence). This CDR3 comprises 15 residues. The CDR3 bases are TGTGCCAGCAGCTTCGGACCCTCGAACGCCGGGGAGCTGTTTTTT. Its translation is CASSFGPSNAGELFF.

The V call is TRBV25-1, the J call TRBJ2-3; D may be TRBD1 or TRBD2 (5 bases each). This CDR3 region has 13 residues. CDR1 and CDR2 (germline): MGHDK, SYGVNS. V lost 6 bases and J 5 bases, leaving 12 bases between the germline ends. CDR3 nucleotides: TGTGCCAGCAGCCACCCGGGGCGAGATACGCAGTATTTT. Amino acids: CASSHPGRDTQYF. Full variable domain (remainder filled in from reference TRBV25-1 and TRBJ2-3): EADIYQTPRYLVIGTGKKITLECSQTMGHDKMYWYQQDPGMELHLIHYSYGVNSTEKGDLSSESTVSRIRTEHFPLTLESARPSHTSQYLCASSHPGRDTQYFGPGTRLTVL.

V is TRBV28 and J is TRBJ1-2; 7 positions match TRBD1. V shed 7 bases, J shed 2 bases, and the junction held 4 bases outside the gene matches. This CDR3 is built from 13 residues. CDR1 is MDHEN, CDR2 SYDVKM, per germline. CDR3 residues: CASTLTGNYGYTF. As DNA, the CDR3 is TGTGCCAGCACTTTGACAGGGAACTATGGCTACACCTTC.

The chain is built from TRBV6-5 and TRBJ2-5; 9 bases align to TRBD1. This CDR3 spans 16 amino acids. Germline V gives CDR1 MNHEY, CDR2 SVGAGI. V gave up 6 bases and J gave up 2 bases; unmatched junction bases: 10. The CDR3 loop is CASRAPGQGLQETQYF. The CDR3 coding sequence is TGTGCCAGCAGGGCCCCGGGACAGGGTTTACAAGAGACCCAGTACTTC.

In regard to this clonotype: The junction departs from the called germline gene at one end, perhaps through a read error. The CDR3 coding sequence is TGTGCCGGCAGTTCCGGACTAGCGGAGAGCACAGATACGCAGTATTTT. It translates to CAGSSGLAESTDTQYF. The genes are TRBV12-3 or TRBV12-4 and TRBJ2-3, with 10 bases aligning to TRBD2. The CDR3 totals 16 residues.

This clonotype was seen ten or more times. The chain combines TRBV29-1 with TRBJ2-1; 7 nucleotides align to TRBD1. Germline CDR1 reads SQVTM; CDR2 reads ANQGSEA. The J segment lost 10 bases and the V segment lost 6 bases, leaving 6 bases of the junction unmatched. The CDR3 runs to 11 residues. CDR3 DNA sequence: TGCAGCGTACAACAGGGGATAGAGCAGTTCTTC. Amino acids: CSVQQGIEQFF.

This clonotype was detected only once. The chain joins TRBV6-2 or TRBV6-3 to TRBJ2-2, with no clear D. CDR3 length: 13 residues. With 2 bases removed from V and 7 bases from J, the gap between germline ends came to 8 bases. Germline CDR1 reads MNHEY; CDR2 reads SVGEGT. CDR3 sequence (DNA): TGTGCCAGCAGTTACGACACAATCGGGGAGCTGTTTTTT. Amino acids: CASSYDTIGELFF.

The CDR3 DNA reads as TGCGCCAGCAGCTTTAGCGGGGGGGCATTAGGGGCCAACGTCCTGACTTTC. Translating gives CASSFSGGALGANVLTF. The gene calls are TRBV5-1 and TRBJ2-6; 11 positions match TRBD2. The CDR3 runs to 17 residues. CDR1 SGHRS and CDR2 YFSETQ come from the germline V gene. The V segment lost 2 bases and the J segment 4 bases; nucleotides outside the gene matches: 5.

This clonotype was found a few times. V is TRBV20-1 and J is TRBJ2-7; 12 nucleotides line up with TRBD1. V was clipped by 2 bases and J by 4 bases; unmatched bases: 9. The CDR3 runs to 16 residues. Germline CDR1 and CDR2: DFQATT and SNEGSKA (reference sequence). CDR3 nucleotide sequence: TGCAGTGCTAGATGGCCCTCGGGACAGGGGGCGTACGAGCAGTACTTC. It specifies CSARWPSGQGAYEQYF.

This clonotype has more than one count but fewer than ten. The V call is TRBV29-1, the J call TRBJ1-4; 10 nucleotides align to TRBD1. Germline V gene sequence: CDR1 SQVTM, CDR2 ANQGSEA. V shed 6 bases and J 6 bases; nucleotides not matched to a gene: 4. There are 13 residues in the CDR3. CDR3 nucleotide sequence: TGCAGCGTGACCGGGACAGGGGATGAAAAACTGTTTTTT. It is translated as CSVTGTGDEKLFF.

The chain links TRBV29-1 to TRBJ2-7; a weak D match, TRBD1 (6 bases). CDR1 SQVTM and CDR2 ANQGSEA come from the germline V gene. The ends were cut back, 1 base at V and 2 bases at J, with 12 bases in the middle. The CDR3 extends over 14 amino acids. The CDR3 region has the DNA TGCAGCGTTGAAGGGGGCAAGGGGGCCTACGAGCAGTACTTC. Translating it yields CSVEGGKGAYEQYF.